These 26 T cell receptor beta chains originate from one sample sequenced in a study of response to subunit inactivated influenza vaccine. Via MiXCR, TCRdb re-called the RT-PCR reads, giving one row per CDR3 protein. The sample holds roughly 290,000 distinct CDR3 sequences; 21% are singletons and the top ten take more than 8.5%. This specimen was PBMCs from blood, taken less than 22 months after vaccination. The receptors originated from a man aged 45 to 70 who received an inactivated influenza vaccine.

This clonotype came up a few times. This sequence joins TRBV2 and TRBJ1-4; unclear D gene. Trimming took off 7 bases at V and 4 bases at J, with 10 bases between the two ends. The CDR3 is made up of 13 amino acids. CDR1 is SNHLY, CDR2 FYNNEI, per germline. The DNA for the CDR3 is TGTGCCAGCACAAGGTTAAATAATGAAAAACTGTTTTTT. The encoded protein is CASTRLNNEKLFF.

The J gene is TRBJ1-6, the V gene TRBV20-1; 8 bases agree with TRBD1. The V gene end was trimmed by 0 bases and the J gene end by 7 bases; junction bases not matched to a gene: 2. The CDR3 extends over 14 amino acids. Germline CDR1 DFQATT, CDR2 SNEGSKA (reference sequence). The CDR3 nucleotides are TGCAGTGCTAGAGATTACAGGGGGAATTCACCCCTCCACTTT. This translates into CSARDYRGNSPLHF.

The rearrangement links TRBV5-1 to TRBJ1-6; TRBD1 is a possible D gene (5 bases). CDR3 size: 14 residues. V was shortened by 5 bases and J by 7 bases, with 13 bases between the two germline ends. Germline assignment: CDR1 SGHRS and CDR2 YFSETQ. In nucleotides, the CDR3 is TGCGCCAGCAGGGCCGGGACCCAAAATTCACCCCTCCACTTT. Its protein is CASRAGTQNSPLHF.

This chain links TRBV5-1 with TRBJ1-1; 7 nucleotides match TRBD1. The germline CDR1 and CDR2 sequences are SGHRS and YFSETQ. Trimming at V came to 4 bases and at J to 7 bases, leaving 4 bases not matched to a gene. This CDR3 contains 12 residues. In nucleotides, the CDR3 is TGCGCCAGCAGCCAGGGGGGGTTTGAAGCTTTCTTT. It translates to CASSQGGFEAFF.

This chain links TRBV4-2 with TRBJ2-7; the D call may be TRBD1 or TRBD2 (5 bases each). From germline, CDR1 is LGHNA and CDR2 YNFKEQ. Trimming took off 1 base at V and 1 base at J, with 8 bases between the two ends. The CDR3 is made up of 14 amino acids. The CDR3 loop is CASSQGGYSYEQYF. In DNA, the CDR3 is TGTGCCAGCAGCCAAGGGGGGTATTCCTACGAGCAGTACTTC.

The table lists this clonotype with a few counts. This rearrangement joins TRBV7-9 to TRBJ1-1, with D tentatively TRBD1 (6 bases). Looked up from germline, CDR1 is SEHNR and CDR2 is FQNEAQ (reference sequence). V was cut by 2 bases and J by 0 bases, with 10 bases left in between. The CDR3 spans 15 residues. Here the CDR3 DNA reads TGTGCCAGCAGCTTACAGGGGTTGGTGAACACTGAAGCTTTCTTT. Protein sequence: CASSLQGLVNTEAFF.

The V gene is TRBV20-1, the J gene TRBJ2-1, with no clear D. Looked up from germline, CDR1 is DFQATT and CDR2 is SNEGSKA (reference sequence). The CDR3 length is 16 residues. V dropped 6 bases and J dropped 5 bases, with 23 bases sitting between them. The CDR3 DNA follows: TGCAGTGCCACCCCATTTATGGAGAAAGTCCACAATGAGCAGTTCTTC. Residues: CSATPFMEKVHNEQFF.

This chain links TRBV6-2 or TRBV6-3 with TRBJ2-1; 8 bases align to TRBD2. V lost 6 bases, J lost 2 bases, and 6 bases stayed unmatched. The CDR3 spans 15 residues. In germline, CDR1 is MNHEY, CDR2 SVGEGT. Written as DNA, the CDR3 is TGTGCCAGCAGGAAATTAGCGGGAACCTACAATGAGCAGTTCTTC. As protein: CASRKLAGTYNEQFF.

The table lists this clonotype with many counts. The genes are TRBV27 and TRBJ1-1; 8 bases agree with TRBD1. The CDR3 covers 13 residues. Germline lookup yields CDR1 MNHEY and CDR2 SMNVEV (reference sequence). Unmatched junction bases numbered 4, after V lost 6 bases and J lost 4 bases. CDR3 sequence (DNA): TGTGCCAGCAGACTTACAGGGGGCACTGAAGCTTTCTTT. This sequence encodes CASRLTGGTEAFF.

The rearrangement joins TRBV5-1 to TRBJ2-1; D is unclear. V lost 1 base and J 8 bases, leaving 7 bases between the germline ends. The germline gives CDR1 SGHRS, CDR2 YFSETQ. This CDR3 comprises 12 residues. CDR3 sequence: CASSLYLDEQFF. Written as DNA, the CDR3 is TGCGCCAGCAGCTTGTATTTAGATGAGCAGTTCTTC. The full variable domain, in which reference TRBV5-1 and TRBJ2-1 provide the parts outside the CDR3, is KAGVTQTPRYLIKTRGQQVTLSCSPISGHRSVSWYQQTPGQGLQFLFEYFSETQRNKGNFPGRFSGRQFSNSRSEMNVSTLELGDSALYLCASSLYLDEQFFGPGTRLTVL.

This clonotype was detected many times. The J gene is TRBJ1-1, the V gene TRBV29-1; no clear D gene. Germline CDR1 is SQVTM and CDR2 is ANQGSEA. The CDR3 extends over 12 amino acids. Trimming removed 6 bases at V and 0 bases at J, with 8 bases between. CDR3 protein: CSVSVMNTEAFF. CDR3 bases: TGCAGCGTCTCAGTCATGAACACTGAAGCTTTCTTT.

A few counts support this clonotype. This rearrangement joins TRBV5-1 to TRBJ2-2; D possibly corresponds to TRBD1 (6 bases). V lost 4 bases, J lost 0 bases, and 10 bases lay in between. The CDR3 has 15 amino acids. Germline V gives CDR1 SGHRS, CDR2 YFSETQ. DNA of the CDR3: TGCGCCAGCAGCCGACAGGACCCGAACACCGGGGAGCTGTTTTTT. Translating it yields CASSRQDPNTGELFF.

This clonotype was counted between two and nine times. The J gene is TRBJ2-5, the V gene TRBV6-1; D is uncertain. The germline gives CDR1 MNHNS, CDR2 SASEGT. With 4 bases removed from V and 2 bases from J, the gap between germline ends came to 11 bases. The CDR3 consists of 14 residues. The CDR3 loop reads CASSATWGQETQYF. DNA of the CDR3: TGTGCCAGCAGTGCTACCTGGGGTCAAGAGACCCAGTACTTC.

The chain joins TRBV10-3 to TRBJ2-1; the match to TRBD1 covers 9 bases. V shed 6 bases and J 3 bases; nucleotides not matched to a gene: 9. Germline V lookup: CDR1 ENHRY, CDR2 SYGVKD. CDR3 size: 16 residues. Here the CDR3 DNA reads TGTGCCATCAGAGCGAGCACAGGGGGCGACTACAATGAGCAGTTCTTC. Amino acids: CAIRASTGGDYNEQFF.

This clonotype was picked up a small number of times. V is TRBV12-3 or TRBV12-4 and J is TRBJ2-1, with D perhaps matching TRBD1 or TRBD2 (6 bases each). The CDR3 is 14 amino acids. V lost 5 bases and J 3 bases, leaving 11 bases between the germline ends. CDR3 sequence: CASSTGTLYNEQFF. The CDR3 DNA reads as TGTGCCAGCAGTACAGGGACTCTCTACAATGAGCAGTTCTTC.

This clonotype was observed a few times. CDR3 sequence: CASSSPGQRSSYEQYF. CDR3 DNA sequence: TGTGCCAGCAGTTCGCCGGGACAGAGAAGCTCCTACGAGCAGTACTTC. The V and J genes are TRBV28 and TRBJ2-7, with TRBD1 identical over 7 bases. The CDR3 is 16 amino acids. The V gene's germline CDR1 is MDHEN and CDR2 SYDVKM. V lost 4 bases, J lost 0 bases, and 9 bases stayed unmatched.

This clonotype was picked up a small number of times. This chain connects TRBV7-9 to TRBJ1-2; 7 nucleotides match TRBD1. This CDR3 has 15 residues. Looked up from germline, CDR1 is SEHNR and CDR2 is FQNEAQ (reference sequence). J gave up 4 bases and V 1 base, and 6 bases lay outside the gene matches. The CDR3 DNA is TGTGCCAGCAGCTTAGAGACAGGGCCCCTCTATGGCTACACCTTC. This codes for CASSLETGPLYGYTF. The variable domain in full, completed from reference TRBV7-9 and TRBJ1-2, reads DTGVSQNPRHKITKRGQNVTFRCDPISEHNRLYWYRQTLGQGPEFLTYFQNEAQLEKSRLLSDRFSAERPKGSFSTLEIQRTEQGDSAMYLCASSLETGPLYGYTFGSGTRLTVV.

This clonotype was found many times. The chain combines TRBV28 with TRBJ1-1; TRBD1 is a possible D gene (6 bases). This CDR3 is 15 amino acids long. CDR1 is MDHEN and CDR2 is SYDVKM in the germline V gene. V lost 5 bases and J 4 bases, leaving 17 bases between the germline ends. Written as DNA, the CDR3 is TGTGCCAGCAGTCCTCGGAGAGGGGGTACCACTGAAGCTTTCTTT. As protein: CASSPRRGGTTEAFF.

V is TRBV11-2 and J is TRBJ2-1, with D maybe TRBD2 (5 bases). This CDR3 comprises 14 residues. Trimming removed 4 bases from V and 6 bases from J, with 13 bases in between. Germline V gene lookup returns CDR1 SGHAT and CDR2 FQNNGV. CDR3 residues: CASSSPLLGNEQFF. CDR3 bases: TGTGCCAGCAGCTCCCCCTTACTAGGCAATGAGCAGTTCTTC.

This clonotype was detected only a few times. The chain carries TRBV6-4 and TRBJ1-2, with D uncertain. The CDR3 is 13 amino acids. Trimming took off 6 bases at V and 7 bases at J, with 15 bases between the two ends. The V gene's germline CDR1 is MRHNA and CDR2 SNTAGT. This CDR3 reads CASSPGPAGGYTF. CDR3 sequence (DNA): TGTGCCAGCAGCCCCGGACCAGCGGGTGGCTACACCTTC.

In this sample, this clonotype turned up many times. The chain uses TRBV5-4 and TRBJ1-6; D is uncertain. V was clipped by 7 bases and J by 2 bases, with 13 bases between them. CDR1 and CDR2 (germline): SGHNT, YYREEE (reference sequence). This CDR3 has 15 amino acids. The CDR3 sequence: CASGPMVAYNSPLHF. The CDR3 nucleotides are TGTGCCAGCGGACCTATGGTCGCCTATAATTCACCCCTCCACTTT.

This clonotype was picked up a small number of times. V gene TRBV5-6 combines with J gene TRBJ1-1, with 11 bases lining up with TRBD1. Germline lookup yields CDR1 SGHDT and CDR2 YYEEEE. The CDR3 is 16 residues long. The trim removed 4 bases at V and 5 bases at J, leaving 10 bases unmatched. DNA of the CDR3: TGTGCCAGCAGCCTCCTGCTTGGACAGGGGGCAACTGAAGCTTTCTTT. It yields the protein CASSLLLGQGATEAFF.

This chain joins TRBV3-1 and TRBJ1-2; the match to TRBD1 covers 10 bases. CDR1 is LGHDT, CDR2 YNNKEL, per germline (reference sequence). CDR3 length equals 15 residues. The trim removed 2 bases at V and 2 bases at J, leaving 2 bases unmatched. CDR3 region: CASSQPGQGNYGYTF. The CDR3 DNA reads as TGTGCCAGCAGCCAACCGGGACAGGGGAACTATGGCTACACCTTC.

This clonotype occurred many times. The chain carries TRBV4-2 and TRBJ1-2, with 10 bases aligning to TRBD1. The J segment lost 8 bases and the V segment lost 3 bases, leaving 9 bases of the junction unmatched. The germline gives CDR1 LGHNA, CDR2 YNFKEQ. The CDR3 has 15 amino acids. The CDR3 DNA follows: TGTGCCAGCAGCCAGGAGCGGCGGGACAGGGGAGGCTACACCTTC. It codes for CASSQERRDRGGYTF.

The chain uses TRBV7-6 and TRBJ2-7; a possible D gene is TRBD2 (5 bases). The CDR3 is 14 residues long. Trimming took 1 base from V and 5 from J, leaving 12 bases between them. Germline V CDR1 and CDR2: SGHVS, FNYEAQ. CDR3 DNA sequence: TGTGCCAGCAGCTTAGGAGGGATAGGCCACGAGCAGTACTTC. It specifies CASSLGGIGHEQYF.

The V gene is TRBV12-3 or TRBV12-4, the J gene TRBJ2-7, with TRBD2 matching 14 bases. V lost 5 bases and J lost 5; bases outside the gene matches: 17. The CDR3 covers 19 residues. CDR3 coding DNA: TGTGCCAGCAGTACCTCCATAAGACTAGCGGGAGGGCCGACGAACGAGCAGTACTTC. It is translated as CASSTSIRLAGGPTNEQYF.